A single T cell receptor beta chain is shown here with its context. Its antigen is undetermined. The sample is drawn from a study of cytomegalovirus exposure and HLA in healthy donors. The study, taken as a whole, reports: That first-cohort TCR clusters tended to co-occur in the roughly 120 validation repertoires was found in a later analysis.

Sequenced by immunoSEQ multiplex PCR; TCRdb stores in-frame clones only, minus some. This sample carries some 150,000 clones, about 82% of them seen once, and the ten largest clones take less than 2.5%. Germline CDR1 and CDR2: SGHVS and FQNEAQ. V lost 6 bases, J lost 2 bases, and 10 bases lay in between. This CDR3 is 13 amino acids long. V and J are TRBV7-8 and TRBJ1-2; possible D gene TRBD1, 5 bases. The sequenced sample was PBMCs. The sequence was collected from a human donor in good health. CDR3 sequence (DNA): TGTGCCAGCAGACTGACAGAAAACTATGGCTACACCTTC. Protein: CASRLTENYGYTF.